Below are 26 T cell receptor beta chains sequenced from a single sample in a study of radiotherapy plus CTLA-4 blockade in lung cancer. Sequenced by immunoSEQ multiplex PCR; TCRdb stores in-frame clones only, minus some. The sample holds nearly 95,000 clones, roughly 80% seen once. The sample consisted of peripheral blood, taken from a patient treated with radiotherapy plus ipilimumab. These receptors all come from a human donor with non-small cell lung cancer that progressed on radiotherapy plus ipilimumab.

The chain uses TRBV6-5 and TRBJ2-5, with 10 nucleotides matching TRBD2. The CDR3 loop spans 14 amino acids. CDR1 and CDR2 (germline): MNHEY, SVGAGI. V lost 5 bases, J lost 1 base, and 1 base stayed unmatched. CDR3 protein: CASSRLAGQETQYF. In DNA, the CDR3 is TGTGCCAGCAGTCGACTAGCGGGCCAAGAGACCCAGTACTTC.

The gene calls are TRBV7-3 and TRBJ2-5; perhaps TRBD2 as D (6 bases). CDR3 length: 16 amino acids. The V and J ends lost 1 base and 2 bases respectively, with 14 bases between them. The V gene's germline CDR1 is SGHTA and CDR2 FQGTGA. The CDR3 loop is CASSLNPSALQETQYF. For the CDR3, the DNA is TGTGCCAGCAGCTTAAACCCTAGCGCGCTACAAGAGACCCAGTACTTC.

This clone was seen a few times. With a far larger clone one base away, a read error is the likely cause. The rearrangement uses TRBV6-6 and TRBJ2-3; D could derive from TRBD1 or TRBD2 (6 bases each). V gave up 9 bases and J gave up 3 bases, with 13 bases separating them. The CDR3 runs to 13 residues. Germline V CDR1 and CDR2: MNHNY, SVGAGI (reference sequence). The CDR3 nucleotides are TGTGCCAGTATTCAGGGGAGGACAGATACGCAGTATTTT. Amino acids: CASIQGRTDTQYF.

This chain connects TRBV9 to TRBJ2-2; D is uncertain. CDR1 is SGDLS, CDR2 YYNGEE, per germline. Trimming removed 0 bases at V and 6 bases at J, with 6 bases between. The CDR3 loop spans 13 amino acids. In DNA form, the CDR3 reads TGTGCCAGCAGCGTAGGTGGTGCCGGGGAGCTGTTTTTT. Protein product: CASSVGGAGELFF.

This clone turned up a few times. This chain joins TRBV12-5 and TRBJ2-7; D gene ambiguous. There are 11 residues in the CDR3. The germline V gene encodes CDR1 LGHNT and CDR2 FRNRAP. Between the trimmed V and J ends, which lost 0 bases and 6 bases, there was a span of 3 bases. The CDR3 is CASGLVAEQYF. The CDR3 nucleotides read TGTGCTAGTGGTTTGGTTGCCGAGCAGTACTTC.

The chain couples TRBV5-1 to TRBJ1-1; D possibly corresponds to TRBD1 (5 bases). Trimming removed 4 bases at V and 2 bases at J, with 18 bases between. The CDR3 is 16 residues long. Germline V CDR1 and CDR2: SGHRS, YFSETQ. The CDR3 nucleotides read TGCGCCAGCAGCCCCCGTGGGGGGGACCGCAACACTGAAGCTTTCTTT. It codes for CASSPRGGDRNTEAFF.

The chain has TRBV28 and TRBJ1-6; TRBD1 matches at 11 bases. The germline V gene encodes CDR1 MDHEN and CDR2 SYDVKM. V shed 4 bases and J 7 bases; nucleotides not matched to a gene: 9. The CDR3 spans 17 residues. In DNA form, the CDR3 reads TGTGCCAGCAGTTCCCCTCGTCGGACAGGGGGCAATTCACCCCTCCACTTT. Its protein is CASSSPRRTGGNSPLHF.

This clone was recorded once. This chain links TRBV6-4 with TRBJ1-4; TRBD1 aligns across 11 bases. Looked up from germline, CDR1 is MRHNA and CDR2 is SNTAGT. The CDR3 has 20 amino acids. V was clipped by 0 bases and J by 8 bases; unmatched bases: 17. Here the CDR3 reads CASSDSFQGQGVVSSEKLFF. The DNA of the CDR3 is TGTGCCAGCAGTGACTCTTTTCAGGGACAGGGGGTGGTGAGTAGCGAAAAACTGTTTTTT.

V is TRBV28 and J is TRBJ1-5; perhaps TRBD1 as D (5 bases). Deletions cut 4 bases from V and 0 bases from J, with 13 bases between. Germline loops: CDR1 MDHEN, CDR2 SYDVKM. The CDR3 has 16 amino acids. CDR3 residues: CASSSLGLGSNQPQHF. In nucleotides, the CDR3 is TGTGCCAGCAGTTCCCTGGGGCTAGGTAGCAATCAGCCCCAGCATTTT.

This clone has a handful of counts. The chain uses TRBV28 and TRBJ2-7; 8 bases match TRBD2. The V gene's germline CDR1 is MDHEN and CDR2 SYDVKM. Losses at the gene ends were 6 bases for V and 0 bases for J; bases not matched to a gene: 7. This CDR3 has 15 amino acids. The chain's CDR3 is CASSYSGMSSYEQYF. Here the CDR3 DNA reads TGTGCCAGCAGCTATAGCGGGATGAGCTCCTACGAGCAGTACTTC. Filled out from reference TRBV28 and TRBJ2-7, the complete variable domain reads DVKVTQSSRYLVKRTGEKVFLECVQDMDHENMFWYRQDPGLGLRLIYFSYDVKMKEKGDIPEGYSVSREKKERFSLILESASTNQTSMYLCASSYSGMSSYEQYFGPGTRLTVT.

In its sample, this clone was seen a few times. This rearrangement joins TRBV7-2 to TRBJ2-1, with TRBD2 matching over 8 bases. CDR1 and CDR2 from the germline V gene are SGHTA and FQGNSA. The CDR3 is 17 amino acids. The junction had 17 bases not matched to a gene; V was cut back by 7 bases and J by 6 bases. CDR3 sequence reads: CASTFGGTGGIVNEQFF. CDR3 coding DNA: TGTGCCAGCACTTTTGGGGGGACGGGAGGGATTGTCAATGAGCAGTTCTTC.

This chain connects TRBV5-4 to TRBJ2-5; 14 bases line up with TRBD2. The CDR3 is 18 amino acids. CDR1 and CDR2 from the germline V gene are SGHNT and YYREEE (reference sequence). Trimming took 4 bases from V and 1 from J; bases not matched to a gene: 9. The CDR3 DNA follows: TGTGCCAGCAGCCCAGGGACTAGCGGGAGCTCGGGCCAAGAGACCCAGTACTTC. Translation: CASSPGTSGSSGQETQYF.

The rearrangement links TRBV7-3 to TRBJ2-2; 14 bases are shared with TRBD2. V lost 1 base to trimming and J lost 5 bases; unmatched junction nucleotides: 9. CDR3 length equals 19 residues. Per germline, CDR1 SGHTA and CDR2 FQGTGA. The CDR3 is CASSLMSGRLAGGTGELFF. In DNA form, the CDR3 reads TGTGCCAGCAGCTTAATGTCGGGTCGACTAGCGGGAGGGACCGGGGAGCTGTTTTTT.

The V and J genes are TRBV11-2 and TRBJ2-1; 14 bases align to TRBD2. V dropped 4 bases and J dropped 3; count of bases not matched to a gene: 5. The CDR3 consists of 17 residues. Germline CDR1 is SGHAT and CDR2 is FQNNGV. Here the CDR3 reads CASSYGTSGSYYNEQFF. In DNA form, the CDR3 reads TGTGCCAGCAGCTACGGGACTAGCGGGAGTTACTACAATGAGCAGTTCTTC.

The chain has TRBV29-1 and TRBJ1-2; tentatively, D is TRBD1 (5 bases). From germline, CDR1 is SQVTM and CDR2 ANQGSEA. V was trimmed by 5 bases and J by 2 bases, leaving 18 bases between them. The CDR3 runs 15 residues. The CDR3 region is CSVLGGTWDNYGYTF. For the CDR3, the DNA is TGCAGCGTTTTGGGGGGAACCTGGGACAACTATGGCTACACCTTC. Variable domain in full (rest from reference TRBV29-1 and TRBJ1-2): SAVISQKPSRDICQRGTSLTIQCQVDSQVTMMFWYRQQPGQSLTLIATANQGSEATYESGFVIDKFPISRPNLTFSTLTVSNMSPEDSSIYLCSVLGGTWDNYGYTFGSGTRLTVV.

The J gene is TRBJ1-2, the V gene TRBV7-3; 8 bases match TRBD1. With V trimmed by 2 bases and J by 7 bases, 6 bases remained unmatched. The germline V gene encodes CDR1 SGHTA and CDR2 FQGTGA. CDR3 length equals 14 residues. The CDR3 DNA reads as TGTGCCAGCAGCTTACACCAGGGGGCGACTGGCTACACCTTC. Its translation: CASSLHQGATGYTF.

The CDR3 sequence is CASSPRVTGLSYNEQFF. Written as DNA, the CDR3 is TGTGCCAGCTCACCACGGGTAACAGGGCTTTCCTACAATGAGCAGTTCTTC. This chain connects TRBV18 to TRBJ2-1; D possibly corresponds to TRBD1 (6 bases). V was shortened by 1 base and J by 1 base, with 14 bases between the two germline ends. The CDR3 has 17 residues. Germline-derived CDR1 and CDR2 are KGHSH and LQKENI.

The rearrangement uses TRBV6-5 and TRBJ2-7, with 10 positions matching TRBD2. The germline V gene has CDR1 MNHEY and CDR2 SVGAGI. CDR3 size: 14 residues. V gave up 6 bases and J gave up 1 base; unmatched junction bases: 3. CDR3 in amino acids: CASRPSGSSYEQYF. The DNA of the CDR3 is TGTGCCAGCAGGCCTAGCGGGAGTTCCTACGAGCAGTACTTC.

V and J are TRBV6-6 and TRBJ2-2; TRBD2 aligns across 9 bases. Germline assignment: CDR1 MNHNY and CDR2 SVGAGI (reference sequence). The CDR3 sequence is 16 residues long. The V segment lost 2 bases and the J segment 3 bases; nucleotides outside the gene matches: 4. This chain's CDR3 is CASSYVAGVDTGELFF. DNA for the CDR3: TGTGCCAGCAGTTACGTAGCGGGAGTCGACACCGGGGAGCTGTTTTTT.

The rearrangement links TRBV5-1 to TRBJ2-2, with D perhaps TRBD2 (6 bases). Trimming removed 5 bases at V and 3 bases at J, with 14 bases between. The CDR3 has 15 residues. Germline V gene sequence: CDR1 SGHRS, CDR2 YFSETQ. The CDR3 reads CASSLPTGDTGELFF. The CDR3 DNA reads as TGCGCCAGCAGTTTACCAACGGGAGACACCGGGGAGCTGTTTTTT.

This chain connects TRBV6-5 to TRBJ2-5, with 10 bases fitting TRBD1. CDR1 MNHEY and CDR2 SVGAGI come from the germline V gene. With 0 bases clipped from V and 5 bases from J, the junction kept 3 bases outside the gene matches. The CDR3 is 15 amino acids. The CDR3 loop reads CASSYSRTGGETQYF. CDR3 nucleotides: TGTGCCAGCAGTTACTCCCGGACAGGGGGGGAGACCCAGTACTTC.

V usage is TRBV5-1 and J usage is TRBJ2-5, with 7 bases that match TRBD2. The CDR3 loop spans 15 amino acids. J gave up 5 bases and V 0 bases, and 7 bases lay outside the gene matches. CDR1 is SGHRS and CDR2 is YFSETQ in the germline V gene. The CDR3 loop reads CASSLVGLEGETQYF. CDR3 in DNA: TGCGCCAGCAGCTTGGTCGGACTAGAGGGGGAGACCCAGTACTTC.

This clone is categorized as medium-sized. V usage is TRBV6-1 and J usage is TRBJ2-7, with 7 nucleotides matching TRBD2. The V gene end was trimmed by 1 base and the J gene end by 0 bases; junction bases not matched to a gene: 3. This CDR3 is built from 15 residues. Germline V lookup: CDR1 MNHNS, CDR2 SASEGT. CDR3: CASSEGGGSSYEQYF. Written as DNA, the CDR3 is TGTGCCAGCAGTGAAGGGGGGGGAAGCTCCTACGAGCAGTACTTC.

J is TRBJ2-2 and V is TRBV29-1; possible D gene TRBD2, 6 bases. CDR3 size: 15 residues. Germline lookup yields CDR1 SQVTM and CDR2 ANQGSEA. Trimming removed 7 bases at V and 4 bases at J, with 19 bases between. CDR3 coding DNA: TGCAGCGGAATCATGGGGGAGGACATCACCGGGGAGCTGTTTTTT. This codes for CSGIMGEDITGELFF.

The CDR3 protein is CASLDRSGELFF. For the CDR3, the DNA is TGTGCCAGCTTGGACAGGTCCGGGGAGCTGTTTTTT. This rearrangement joins TRBV27 to TRBJ2-2; 7 bases are shared with TRBD1. The length of the CDR3 is 12 residues. CDR1 MNHEY and CDR2 SMNVEV come from the germline V gene (reference sequence). V shed 8 bases and J 6 bases; nucleotides not matched to a gene: 3.

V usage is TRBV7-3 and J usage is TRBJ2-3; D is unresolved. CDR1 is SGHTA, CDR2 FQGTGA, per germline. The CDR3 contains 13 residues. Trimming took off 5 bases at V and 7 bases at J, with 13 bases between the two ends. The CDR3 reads CASSERLTNTQYF. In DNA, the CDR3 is TGTGCCAGCAGCGAACGACTGACGAATACGCAGTATTTT.